These 2 T cell receptor beta chains came from one sample sequenced in a study of blood T cells in healthy people across ages. For the second PCR, which ran for about 6 to 11 cycles, a sample-barcoded 5' primer and a J-beta primer mix were used. TCRdb ran MiXCR on the 5' RACE reads and lists one entry per CDR3 protein. The sample gives 650,000 to 800,000 distinct CDR3 sequences, 40% to 50% of which show up once; about 19% is in the top ten. Sequenced material: blood. The receptors were gathered from a man aged 55 to 69 in good health.

This clonotype showed up just a few times. The J gene is TRBJ1-5, the V gene TRBV5-1, with D perhaps TRBD1 (5 bases). The length of the CDR3 is 16 residues. In germline, CDR1 is SGHRS, CDR2 YFSETQ. Between the trimmed V and J ends, which lost 0 bases and 3 bases, there was a span of 13 bases. The CDR3 DNA follows: TGCGCCAGCAGCTTGGATGGAGGGGCCGACAATCAGCCCCAGCATTTT. Residues: CASSLDGGADNQPQHF. The variable domain in full, completed from reference TRBV5-1 and TRBJ1-5, reads KAGVTQTPRYLIKTRGQQVTLSCSPISGHRSVSWYQQTPGQGLQFLFEYFSETQRNKGNFPGRFSGRQFSNSRSEMNVSTLELGDSALYLCASSLDGGADNQPQHFGDGTRLSIL.

At least ten counts were recorded for this clonotype. Relative to the germline gene, one junction end is altered; a read error may explain this. The chain combines TRBV5-1 with TRBJ1-5; tentatively, D is TRBD1 (5 bases). CDR3 size: 14 residues. Germline lookup yields CDR1 SGHRS and CDR2 YFSETQ. The CDR3 sequence is CASSLGSGNQPQHF. The CDR3 coding sequence is TGTGCCAGCAGCTTGGGGTCAGGGAATCAGCCCCAGCATTTT.